This entry features one TCR beta chain sequence. Its antigen is unknown. Repertoires were generated with immunoSEQ multiplex PCR, while TCRdb's copy carries only in-frame clones and drops some. Of 5,500 to 6,000 clones in the sample, around 90% were seen once. This sample is part of a study of hypomethylating agent response in myelodysplastic syndrome. Study information: Responders were about 6 patients with complete response or hematologic improvement; roughly 5 were non-responders. Study-wide findings and caveats: Only approximately ten patients were analyzed in this small cohort.

CDR1 and CDR2 from the germline V gene are KGHSH and LQKENI. J lost 4 bases, V lost 6 bases, and 10 bases had no gene match. The CDR3 has 15 amino acids. V gene TRBV18 combines with J gene TRBJ2-7; the match to TRBD2 covers 9 bases. The origin of this receptor is a human donor with myelodysplastic syndrome. Sequencing used bone marrow, obtained before or after starting hypomethylating agent treatment for myelodysplastic syndrome (not recorded which). This chain's CDR3 is CASSTAGGPGYEQYF. As DNA, the CDR3 is TGTGCCAGCTCGACCGCGGGGGGGCCTGGTTACGAGCAGTACTTC.